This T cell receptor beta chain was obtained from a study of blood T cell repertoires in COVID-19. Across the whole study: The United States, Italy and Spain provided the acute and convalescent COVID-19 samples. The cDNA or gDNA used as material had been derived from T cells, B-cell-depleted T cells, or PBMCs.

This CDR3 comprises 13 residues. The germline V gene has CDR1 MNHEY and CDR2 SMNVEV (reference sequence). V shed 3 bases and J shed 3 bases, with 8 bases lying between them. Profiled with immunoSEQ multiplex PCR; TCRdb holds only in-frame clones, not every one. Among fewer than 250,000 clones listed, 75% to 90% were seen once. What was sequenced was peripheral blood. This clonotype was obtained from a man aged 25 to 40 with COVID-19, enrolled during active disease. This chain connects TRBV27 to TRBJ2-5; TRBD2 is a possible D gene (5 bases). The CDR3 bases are TGTGCCAGCAGTTTCGAAGCGGAAGAGACCCAGTACTTC. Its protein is CASSFEAEETQYF.